The present T cell receptor (beta chain) was sequenced within a study of blood T cell repertoires in COVID-19. The CDR3 consists of 14 residues. Losses at the gene ends were 5 bases for V and 6 bases for J; bases not matched to a gene: 8. Germline V gene sequence: CDR1 MDHEN, CDR2 SYDVKM. Repertoires were generated with immunoSEQ multiplex PCR, while TCRdb's copy carries only in-frame clones and drops some. The profile shows nearly 300,000 clones, 85% to 90% of them singletons. This clonotype was obtained from a woman aged 50 to 60 who had been exposed to COVID-19. The chain employs TRBV28 and TRBJ1-2, with 8 bases fitting TRBD1. The sequenced material came from PBMCs or T cells enriched from blood (not recorded which). The CDR3 DNA sequence: TGTGCCAGCAGTCCTCCGGACAGGGCGGATGGCTACACCTTC. Amino acid sequence: CASSPPDRADGYTF.